The 18 T cell receptor beta chains presented below share a single source sample, sequenced in a study of T cells in Graves' hyperthyroidism and ophthalmopathy (dated by TCRdb to between 2017 and 2020). The library was obtained by multiplex PCR. The listed sequencing device is Illumina HiSeq 2000. Amplification of TCR beta CDR3 regions was carried out from RNA transcripts. The TCR CDR3 was subjected to a first round of RT-PCR using the HTBI primer set and the Qiagen OneStep RT-PCR kit. TCRdb itself trimmed the public reads at Q25 with fastp, ran MiXCR and retained productive beta chains. Each entry merges the rows of one CDR3 protein and shows their most common DNA and genes. In this sample the table shows about 290,000 distinct CDR3 sequences, approximately 15% of which occur a single time. The top ten clones comprise under 8% of the sample. The sequenced sample was blood. All receptors come from a woman between 35 and 50 years old with Graves' hyperthyroidism.

This clonotype was observed many times. V is TRBV2 and J is TRBJ2-7; TRBD2 agrees at 11 bases. With 7 bases clipped from V and 4 bases from J, the junction kept 6 bases outside the gene matches. Germline V gives CDR1 SNHLY, CDR2 FYNNEI. The CDR3 spans 14 residues. The CDR3 bases are TGTGCCAGCAAAAACATAGCGGGAGGGTACGAGCAGTACTTC. This codes for CASKNIAGGYEQYF.

This chain links TRBV12-5 with TRBJ1-3; a weak D match, TRBD1 (6 bases). Per the germline V gene, CDR1 is LGHNT and CDR2 is FRNRAP. Between the trimmed V and J ends, which lost 7 bases and 0 bases, there was a span of 16 bases. There are 16 residues in the CDR3. CDR3 residues: CASVLTRRGSGNTIYF. In DNA form, the CDR3 reads TGTGCTAGTGTTTTAACTCGCAGGGGCTCTGGAAACACCATATATTTT.

This clonotype was counted ten times or more. This rearrangement joins TRBV19 to TRBJ1-4, with 9 bases lining up with TRBD1. The ends lost 6 bases at V and 13 bases at J; junction bases unmatched: 6. The CDR3 consists of 12 residues. Germline loops: CDR1 LNHDA, CDR2 SQIVND (reference sequence). The CDR3 sequence: CASRRGQGTLFF. CDR3 nucleotide sequence: TGTGCCAGTAGAAGGGGACAGGGAACACTGTTTTTT.

This clonotype was seen many times. This sequence joins TRBV25-1 and TRBJ2-2; D unclear. There are 15 residues in the CDR3. V gave up 2 bases and J gave up 2 bases, with 9 bases separating them. The V gene's germline CDR1 is MGHDK and CDR2 SYGVNS. The CDR3 coding sequence is TGTGCCAGCAGTGAAAGGTACCCCAACACCGGGGAGCTGTTTTTT. It translates to CASSERYPNTGELFF.

This clonotype was seen many times. The rearrangement uses TRBV3-1 and TRBJ1-4, with 10 bases identical to TRBD1. Germline CDR1 LGHDT, CDR2 YNNKEL (reference sequence). This CDR3 region has 19 residues. Unmatched junction bases numbered 12, after V lost 4 bases and J lost 1 base. CDR3 protein: CASSPALGQGEGTNEKLFF. The CDR3 DNA sequence: TGTGCCAGCAGCCCGGCCCTCGGACAGGGGGAAGGAACTAATGAAAAACTGTTTTTT.

Ten or more counts support this clonotype. V and J are TRBV20-1 and TRBJ1-6; the D is unclear. Germline loops: CDR1 DFQATT, CDR2 SNEGSKA (reference sequence). Trimming left V 6 bases short and J 0 bases short, with 15 bases between. There are 16 residues in the CDR3. The CDR3 reads CSATSSADSYNSPLHF. In DNA, the CDR3 is TGCAGTGCCACGTCAAGCGCCGACTCCTATAATTCACCCCTCCACTTT.

This clonotype was seen a few times. The V gene is TRBV11-3, the J gene TRBJ1-3; TRBD1 agrees at 7 bases. The length of the CDR3 is 16 residues. The germline V gene encodes CDR1 SGHNT and CDR2 YENEEA. The junction had 6 bases not matched to a gene; V was cut back by 4 bases and J by 0 bases. CDR3 nucleotides: TGTGCCAGCAGCTACCGGGACAGTGACTCTGGAAACACCATATATTTT. This gives the protein CASSYRDSDSGNTIYF.

This clonotype has more than one count but fewer than ten. Since a much larger clone is just one base distant, this may be a read error. This chain joins TRBV7-2 and TRBJ2-3, with D tentatively TRBD2 (6 bases). V dropped 6 bases and J dropped 6 bases, with 16 bases sitting between them. The CDR3 is made up of 14 amino acids. The germline CDR1 and CDR2 sequences are SGHTA and FQGNSA. The CDR3 loop reads CASRLRLGPDTQYF. Here the CDR3 DNA reads TGTGCCAGCAGACTAAGACTAGGGCCGGATACGCAGTATTTT.

This clonotype has just a few counts. This may be a read error: a much more frequent sequence differs by one nucleotide. This sequence joins TRBV2 and TRBJ2-7, with 7 positions matching TRBD1. V was clipped by 8 bases and J by 3 bases; unmatched bases: 7. CDR3 size: 13 residues. Germline CDR1 is SNHLY and CDR2 is FYNNEI. Here the CDR3 DNA reads TGTGCCAGCGGTGCTAACAGGGGCTACGAGCAGTACTTC. This encodes CASGANRGYEQYF.

In its sample, this clonotype was seen once. A much larger clone lies a single base off, so this may be a read error. The chain employs TRBV19 and TRBJ2-7; no definite D call. The length of the CDR3 is 15 residues. Looked up from germline, CDR1 is LNHDA and CDR2 is SQIVND (reference sequence). CDR3 sequence: CASSMAGRSSYEQHF. CDR3 in DNA: TGTGCCAGTAGTATGGCAGGACGGAGCTCCTACGAGCAGCACTTC.

Ten or more counts support this clonotype. This chain uses TRBV12-5 with TRBJ1-2; no firm D call. The CDR3 runs 15 residues. Germline lookup yields CDR1 LGHNT and CDR2 FRNRAP. Between the trimmed V and J ends, which lost 6 bases and 4 bases, there was a span of 18 bases. Written as DNA, the CDR3 is TGTGCTAGTGGCCCCGAGTTGGGGAACCTCTATGGCTACACCTTC. Protein sequence: CASGPELGNLYGYTF.

This clonotype was seen ten or more times. This chain joins TRBV2 and TRBJ1-5; D gene ambiguous. V was clipped by 4 bases and J by 3 bases, with 10 bases between them. This CDR3 region has 14 residues. The V gene's germline CDR1 is SNHLY and CDR2 FYNNEI. The CDR3 region has the DNA TGTGCCAGCAGTGGGCAGCTACCCAATCAGCCCCAGCATTTT. Translated, it gives CASSGQLPNQPQHF.

This clonotype occurred many times. The chain has TRBV5-1 and TRBJ2-7; 7 nucleotides line up with TRBD1. The CDR3 is 16 residues long. J was trimmed by 0 bases and V by 0 bases; bases with no gene match: 6. Per the germline V gene, CDR1 is SGHRS and CDR2 is YFSETQ. In nucleotides, the CDR3 is TGCGCCAGCAGCTTGGAGGGGGCAGCAAGCTCCTACGAGCAGTACTTC. Amino acids: CASSLEGAASSYEQYF.

This rearrangement joins TRBV11-2 to TRBJ2-3; D call uncertain. The CDR3 has 14 amino acids. From germline, CDR1 is SGHAT and CDR2 FQNNGV. The V gene lost 1 base and the J gene lost 2 bases, with 7 bases spanning the gap. DNA for the CDR3: TGTGCCAGCAGCTTAGGGCAGGTCACAGATACGCAGTATTTT. This encodes CASSLGQVTDTQYF.

Ten or more counts support this clonotype. The chain employs TRBV29-1 and TRBJ1-1; D unclear. Per the germline V gene, CDR1 is SQVTM and CDR2 is ANQGSEA. CDR3 size: 15 residues. V lost 6 bases to trimming and J lost 8 bases, with 25 bases between them. CDR3 in amino acids: CSVVNLGRSSTEAFF. The CDR3 DNA follows: TGCAGCGTCGTGAATCTGGGCAGATCCTCCACGGAAGCTTTCTTT.

Many counts were recorded for this clonotype. The chain joins TRBV18 to TRBJ2-3; no firm D call. This CDR3 has 13 residues. The germline V gene has CDR1 KGHSH and CDR2 LQKENI. The V and J ends lost 5 bases and 4 bases respectively, with 10 bases between them. CDR3 residues: CASSAHSSDTQYF. CDR3 DNA: TGTGCCAGCTCAGCCCATAGCTCAGATACGCAGTATTTT.

This clonotype was seen only a few times. The genes are TRBV19 and TRBJ2-1; tentative D call: TRBD2 (7 bases). This CDR3 spans 14 amino acids. V gave up 3 bases and J gave up 8 bases, with 14 bases separating them. Germline CDR1 LNHDA, CDR2 SQIVND (reference sequence). The chain's CDR3 is CASSILGGPYEQFF. For the CDR3, the DNA is TGTGCCAGTAGTATCCTGGGGGGGCCGTATGAGCAGTTCTTC.

The chain joins TRBV12-3 or TRBV12-4 to TRBJ2-7; TRBD2 matches 9 bases. J lost 6 bases, V lost 6 bases, and 12 bases had no gene match. The CDR3 extends over 15 amino acids. CDR3 in DNA: TGTGCCAGCAGACAGCCGGGACTAGCAGCCTCCGAGCAGTACTTC. As protein: CASRQPGLAASEQYF.